The 28 T cell receptor beta chains below all came from one sample that was sequenced in a study of cytomegalovirus exposure and HLA in healthy donors. Primers: 60 Vbeta forward and 13 Jbeta reverse. Profiling relied on immunoSEQ multiplex PCR, and the TCRdb table lists in-frame clones only, not all of them. The table shows a few hundred thousand clones, with about 77% occurring only once. Sequenced material: PBMCs. The source is a woman in her twenties or thirties in good health and CMV-seronegative.

This chain uses TRBV28 with TRBJ2-7, with 7 bases matching TRBD2. This CDR3 has 14 amino acids. Germline V CDR1 and CDR2: MDHEN, SYDVKM. Germline trimming cut 7 bases from V and 0 bases from J; bases unmatched to any gene: 6. The CDR3 loop reads CASILGTNSYEQYF. The CDR3 nucleotides read TGTGCCAGCATCCTTGGGACTAACTCCTACGAGCAGTACTTC.

The rearrangement uses TRBV4-1 and TRBJ2-5, with a tentative D call TRBD2 (5 bases). The germline gives CDR1 MGHRA, CDR2 YSYEKL. Trimming took 4 bases from V and 1 from J, leaving 13 bases between them. The CDR3 totals 15 residues. The CDR3 protein is CASSPRTRIQETQYF. As DNA, the CDR3 is TGCGCCAGCAGCCCCCGGACTCGAATCCAAGAGACCCAGTACTTC.

The chain has TRBV6-6 and TRBJ2-6; no definite D call. This CDR3 has 15 amino acids. Trimming cost V 5 bases and J 0 bases, with 8 bases left between them. Germline V CDR1 and CDR2: MNHNY, SVGAGI (reference sequence). CDR3 sequence (DNA): TGTGCCAGCAGTGCCAGAAACTCTGGGGCCAACGTCCTGACTTTC. It specifies CASSARNSGANVLTF.

The chain employs TRBV9 and TRBJ1-2, with a possible D match to TRBD1 (6 bases). The germline V gene has CDR1 SGDLS and CDR2 YYNGEE. Between the trimmed V and J ends, which lost 5 bases and 7 bases, there was a span of 18 bases. The CDR3 has 14 amino acids. CDR3 coding DNA: TGTGCCAGCAGACAGTTGCAGGGGCCCTCTGGCTACACCTTC. Its protein is CASRQLQGPSGYTF.

This rearrangement joins TRBV5-1 to TRBJ2-3; maybe TRBD2 (6 bases). Between the trimmed V and J ends, which lost 2 bases and 4 bases, there was a span of 11 bases. The CDR3 runs to 14 residues. Germline CDR1 reads SGHRS; CDR2 reads YFSETQ. The CDR3 sequence is CASSFSGKADTQYF. The CDR3 region has the DNA TGCGCCAGCAGCTTTAGCGGTAAAGCAGATACGCAGTATTTT. Using reference TRBV5-1 and TRBJ2-3 for the parts outside the CDR3, the full variable domain is KAGVTQTPRYLIKTRGQQVTLSCSPISGHRSVSWYQQTPGQGLQFLFEYFSETQRNKGNFPGRFSGRQFSNSRSEMNVSTLELGDSALYLCASSFSGKADTQYFGPGTRLTVL.

The gene calls are TRBV15 and TRBJ2-5; D unclear. CDR1 and CDR2 (germline): LNHNV, YYDKDF (reference sequence). Trimming cost V 0 bases and J 7 bases, with 9 bases left between them. This CDR3 has 13 residues. The CDR3 here is CATSRDPLGTQYF. CDR3 nucleotides: TGTGCCACCAGCAGAGATCCCCTCGGGACCCAGTACTTC.

This clone turned up a few times. This rearrangement joins TRBV6-5 to TRBJ1-4; D is undetermined. CDR1 MNHEY and CDR2 SVGAGI come from the germline V gene. Trimming pared 0 bases from V and 9 bases from J, leaving 8 bases between. This CDR3 has 13 amino acids. The CDR3 bases are TGTGCCAGCAGTTACTCGGCAGTACAAAAACTGTTTTTT. This translates into CASSYSAVQKLFF.

This chain links TRBV28 with TRBJ2-7; 9 bases align to TRBD2. The ends lost 5 bases at V and 5 bases at J; junction bases unmatched: 7. The CDR3 loop spans 14 amino acids. Germline V gives CDR1 MDHEN, CDR2 SYDVKM. Here the CDR3 DNA reads TGTGCCAGCAGTCTCTTAGCGGGAGTCAACGAGCAGTACTTC. This translates into CASSLLAGVNEQYF.

V is TRBV19 and J is TRBJ2-2; possible D gene TRBD2, 6 bases. Germline values: CDR1 LNHDA, CDR2 SQIVND (reference sequence). The CDR3 has 15 residues. V was cut by 2 bases and J by 7 bases, with 14 bases left in between. The DNA for the CDR3 is TGTGCCAGTAGTATAAGGATGGGGACTGGCGGGGAGCTGTTTTTT. This encodes CASSIRMGTGGELFF.

The chain recombines TRBV19 with TRBJ2-3; 15 bases fit TRBD2. Germline V lookup: CDR1 LNHDA, CDR2 SQIVND (reference sequence). The CDR3 extends over 15 amino acids. Unmatched junction bases numbered 2, after V lost 4 bases and J lost 6 bases. The CDR3 is CASSTGLAGGDTQYF. As DNA, the CDR3 is TGTGCCAGTAGTACAGGACTAGCGGGAGGGGATACGCAGTATTTT.

CDR3 in DNA: TGTGCCAGCAGCTTGCCAGGGGGAATGGAGACCCAGTACTTC. It is translated as CASSLPGGMETQYF. The gene calls are TRBV5-6 and TRBJ2-5; 7 positions agree with TRBD1. Germline values: CDR1 SGHDT, CDR2 YYEEEE. Unmatched junction bases numbered 5, after V lost 1 base and J lost 5 bases. This CDR3 is built from 14 residues.

With respect to this clone: The sample contains more than one DNA sequence encoding this CDR3. The rearrangement uses TRBV28 and TRBJ2-7; D is perhaps TRBD2 (6 bases). Germline V gene sequence: CDR1 MDHEN, CDR2 SYDVKM. This CDR3 has 15 residues. With 2 bases removed from V and 0 bases from J, the gap between germline ends came to 11 bases. The CDR3: CASSLGGDPSYEQYF. CDR3 DNA sequence: TGTGCCAGCAGTTTAGGAGGGGATCCCTCCTACGAGCAGTACTTC.

V usage is TRBV6-1 and J usage is TRBJ2-7; perhaps TRBD1 as D (5 bases). Deletions cut 0 bases from V and 4 bases from J, with 13 bases between. Per germline, CDR1 MNHNS and CDR2 SASEGT. The CDR3 contains 15 residues. CDR3 residues: CASSEASGYGYEQYF. CDR3 coding DNA: TGTGCCAGCAGTGAAGCCTCAGGGTACGGGTACGAGCAGTACTTC.

The V and J genes are TRBV9 and TRBJ2-7, with D possibly TRBD1 on 6 matching bases. Germline CDR1 SGDLS, CDR2 YYNGEE. V gave up 2 bases and J gave up 10 bases, with 19 bases separating them. The CDR3 sequence is 14 residues long. The CDR3 DNA follows: TGTGCCAGCAGCGTCAGGGGCGACGGAACCTTACAGTACTTC. Translated: CASSVRGDGTLQYF.

CDR3 in amino acids: CASSFSMETVYEQYF. The DNA for the CDR3 is TGTGCCAGCAGTTTTTCCATGGAGACAGTCTACGAGCAGTACTTC. This rearrangement joins TRBV27 to TRBJ2-7, with D maybe TRBD1 (5 bases). V dropped 3 bases and J dropped 3 bases, with 15 bases sitting between them. The CDR3 has 15 amino acids. Germline V lookup: CDR1 MNHEY, CDR2 SMNVEV (reference sequence).

The chain has TRBV5-1 and TRBJ2-3; the match to TRBD2 covers 13 bases. The V and J ends lost 4 bases and 1 base, in that order; junction bases with no gene match: 3. CDR3 size: 16 residues. Germline values: CDR1 SGHRS, CDR2 YFSETQ. As DNA, the CDR3 is TGCGCCAGCAGCGTCGGACTAGCGGGGGGCACAGATACGCAGTATTTT. Translating gives CASSVGLAGGTDTQYF.

The chain combines TRBV9 with TRBJ2-2; 8 bases fit TRBD1. This CDR3 region has 14 residues. V was clipped by 4 bases and J by 7 bases; unmatched bases: 6. Germline values: CDR1 SGDLS, CDR2 YYNGEE. The CDR3 DNA sequence: TGTGCCAGCAGCATCAGGGGGCAGGGCGGGGAGCTGTTTTTT. Encoded protein: CASSIRGQGGELFF.

The CDR3 is CASSPGLGIDTQYF. The CDR3 DNA is TGTGCCAGCTCCCCGGGACTAGGAATAGATACGCAGTATTTT. The gene calls are TRBV18 and TRBJ2-3; TRBD2 matches 8 bases. V was clipped by 6 bases and J by 5 bases; unmatched bases: 7. Germline V lookup: CDR1 KGHSH, CDR2 LQKENI. There are 14 residues in the CDR3.

The chain recombines TRBV5-5 with TRBJ2-7, with 8 bases fitting TRBD1. J gave up 1 base and V 3 bases, and 9 bases lay outside the gene matches. CDR3 length: 16 amino acids. Germline-derived CDR1 and CDR2 are SGHKS and YYEKEE (reference sequence). Written as DNA, the CDR3 is TGTGCCAGCAGCTATACCCAGGGGGCCGGGTCCTACGAGCAGTACTTC. Encoded protein: CASSYTQGAGSYEQYF. Full variable domain (remainder filled in from reference TRBV5-5 and TRBJ2-7): DAGVTQSPTHLIKTRGQQVTLRCSPISGHKSVSWYQQVLGQGPQFIFQYYEKEERGRGNFPDRFSARQFPNYSSELNVNALLLGDSALYLCASSYTQGAGSYEQYFGPGTRLTVT.

The rearrangement uses TRBV18 and TRBJ2-5; 14 bases map to TRBD2. The CDR3 sequence is 16 residues long. J lost 3 bases, V lost 3 bases, and 3 bases had no gene match. Germline CDR1 KGHSH, CDR2 LQKENI. CDR3 region: CASSPQTSGGEETQYF. CDR3 nucleotide sequence: TGTGCCAGCTCACCGCAGACTAGCGGGGGGGAAGAGACCCAGTACTTC.

The V call is TRBV5-3, the J call TRBJ1-2; D not resolved. TRBV5-3 is an open reading frame whose function is uncertain. The CDR3 sequence is 13 residues long. V gave up 10 bases and J gave up 3 bases, with 16 bases separating them. The CDR3 DNA reads TGTGCCGGAGGACCCCCGGGCGACTATGGCTACACCTTC. Translation gives CAGGPPGDYGYTF.

The genes are TRBV29-1 and TRBJ2-7; TRBD1 matches 8 bases. There are 15 residues in the CDR3. J gave up 2 bases and V 0 bases, and 6 bases lay outside the gene matches. Germline CDR1 reads SQVTM; CDR2 reads ANQGSEA. CDR3 DNA: TGCAGCGTTGAAGATCCGGACAGGGTCACCTACGAGCAGTACTTC. Translation: CSVEDPDRVTYEQYF.

The chain is built from TRBV6-1 and TRBJ1-1; D ambiguous. The CDR3 sequence is 14 residues long. Germline assignment: CDR1 MNHNS and CDR2 SASEGT. Trimming cost V 4 bases and J 1 base, with 10 bases left between them. The CDR3 loop is CASSGLSGNTEAFF. As DNA, the CDR3 is TGTGCCAGCAGTGGTCTTTCGGGGAACACTGAAGCTTTCTTT.

In its sample, this clone was seen a few times. J is TRBJ1-5 and V is TRBV29-1; the match to TRBD1 covers 7 bases. The CDR3 spans 13 residues. V gave up 5 bases and J gave up 3 bases; unmatched junction bases: 4. The germline V gene has CDR1 SQVTM and CDR2 ANQGSEA. The CDR3 coding sequence is TGCAGCGTTCAGGACAGGAACAATCAGCCCCAGCATTTT. Amino acid sequence: CSVQDRNNQPQHF.

V usage is TRBV2 and J usage is TRBJ2-2; a possible D gene is TRBD1 (5 bases). CDR1 is SNHLY, CDR2 FYNNEI, per germline. The ends were cut back, 5 bases at V and 0 bases at J, with 16 bases in the middle. The CDR3 has 17 amino acids. The chain's CDR3 is CASSPPRFRANTGELFF. CDR3 in DNA: TGTGCCAGCAGTCCGCCCCGGTTCAGGGCGAACACCGGGGAGCTGTTTTTT.

The DNA for the CDR3 is TGTGCCAGCAGCAAAAAGACTAGCGGGAGGGGCCCTCGACTCTACGAGCAGTACTTC. It is translated as CASSKKTSGRGPRLYEQYF. The gene calls are TRBV11-2 and TRBJ2-7; TRBD2 aligns across 14 bases. This CDR3 has 19 amino acids. V was clipped by 5 bases and J by 3 bases; unmatched bases: 15. Germline values: CDR1 SGHAT, CDR2 FQNNGV.

This clone was seen once. The V gene is TRBV4-1, the J gene TRBJ2-1; maybe TRBD1 (5 bases). Germline V gene sequence: CDR1 MGHRA, CDR2 YSYEKL. This CDR3 has 14 amino acids. Trimming cost V 5 bases and J 13 bases, with 21 bases left between them. Here the CDR3 DNA reads TGCGCCAGCAGCACCACCAGGGTCGCGTCGTCTCAGTTCTTC. Protein: CASSTTRVASSQFF.

The chain has TRBV30 and TRBJ2-5; 8 nucleotides match TRBD1. The V segment lost 7 bases and the J segment 1 base; nucleotides outside the gene matches: 11. The CDR3 sequence is 15 residues long. Germline V gene sequence: CDR1 GTSNPN, CDR2 SVGIG (reference sequence). The CDR3 nucleotides are TGTGCCTTTGGAACCGGACAGGGATTCCAAGAGACCCAGTACTTC. The encoded protein is CAFGTGQGFQETQYF.